This TCR beta chain is from a study of T cell responses to AZD1222 COVID-19 vaccine. Study results and limitations: Repertoire samples came only from after the peak T cell response. Baseline seropositives among AZD1222 recipients totaled only 5 to 7.

Germline trimming cut 4 bases from V and 3 bases from J; bases unmatched to any gene: 2. CDR3 size: 14 residues. The germline V gene has CDR1 LNHDA and CDR2 SQIVND (reference sequence). A word on this clone: Its antigen is not identified.

The protocol was immunoSEQ multiplex PCR, while the TCRdb copy is restricted to in-frame clones and leaves out a portion. The sample includes over 150,000 clones, roughly nine tenths seen only once; the top ten take around 3%. The material was peripheral blood, obtained on day 0 of AZD1222 vaccination. The rearrangement links TRBV19 to TRBJ2-2; 7 bases are shared with TRBD1. The receptor's source is an adult in good health. This CDR3 reads CASSTDRDTGELFF. The CDR3, as DNA: TGTGCCAGTAGTACCGACAGGGACACCGGGGAGCTGTTTTTT.